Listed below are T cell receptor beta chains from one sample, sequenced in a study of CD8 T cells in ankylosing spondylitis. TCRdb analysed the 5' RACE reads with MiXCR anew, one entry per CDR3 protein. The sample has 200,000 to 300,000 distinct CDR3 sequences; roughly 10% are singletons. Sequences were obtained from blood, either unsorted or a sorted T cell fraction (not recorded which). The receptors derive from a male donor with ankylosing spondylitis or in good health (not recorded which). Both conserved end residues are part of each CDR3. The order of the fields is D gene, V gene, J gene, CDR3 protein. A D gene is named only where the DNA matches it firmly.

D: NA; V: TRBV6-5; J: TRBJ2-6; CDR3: CASSYKFVGVAGANVLTF
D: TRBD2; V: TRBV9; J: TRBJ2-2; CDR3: CASSVLAGGRTGELFF
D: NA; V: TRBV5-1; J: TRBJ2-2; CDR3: CASSPPDPIRGLFF
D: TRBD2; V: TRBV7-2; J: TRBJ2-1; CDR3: CASRGTGTRKINEQFF
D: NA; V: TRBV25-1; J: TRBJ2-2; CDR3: CASSVGPPLFF
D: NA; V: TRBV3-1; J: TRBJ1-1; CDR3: CASTRGTQGTEAFF
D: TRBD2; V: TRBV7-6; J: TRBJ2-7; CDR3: CASSLVLAGGVEQYF
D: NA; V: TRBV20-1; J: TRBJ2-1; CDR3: CSARDTSSYNEQFF
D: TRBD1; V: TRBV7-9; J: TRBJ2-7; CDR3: CASRTGTGGSEQYF
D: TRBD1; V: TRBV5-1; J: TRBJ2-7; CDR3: CASSGTGGSYEQYF
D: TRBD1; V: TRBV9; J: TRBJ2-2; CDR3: CASTSGGRGELFF